This is a list of T cell receptor beta chains from one sample in a study of cytomegalovirus exposure and HLA in healthy donors. Data came from immunoSEQ multiplex PCR; TCRdb stores just in-frame clones and leaves some out. Recorded for this sample: roughly 51,000 clones. The sample comprised PBMCs. The receptor set was obtained from a woman aged 40 to 55 in good health and CMV-seronegative. Each CDR3 is given with its conserved first and last residue. A D gene is named only where the DNA matches it firmly.

j_call: TRBJ1-1
v_call: TRBV5-1
d_call: NA
cdr3_nt: TGCGCCAGCAGCTGGGCAGGCACTGAAGCTTTCTTT
cdr3_aa: CASSWAGTEAFF

j_call: TRBJ2-1
v_call: TRBV29-1
d_call: TRBD2
cdr3_nt: TGCAGCGGAGAGCGGGGGAGCTACAATGAGCAGTTCTTC
cdr3_aa: CSGERGSYNEQFF

j_call: TRBJ2-7
v_call: TRBV5-4
d_call: NA
cdr3_nt: TGTGCCAGCAGCTTGGATCGCGGCGAGCAGTACTTC
cdr3_aa: CASSLDRGEQYF

j_call: TRBJ2-3
v_call: TRBV5-1
d_call: NA
cdr3_nt: TGCGCCAGCAGCTCGGGCATGGGCGGGACAGATACGCAGTATTTT
cdr3_aa: CASSSGMGGTDTQYF

j_call: TRBJ2-5
v_call: TRBV18
d_call: TRBD1
cdr3_nt: TGTGCCAGCTCCCCTAACAGGGGAGTCGACGAGACCCAGTACTTC
cdr3_aa: CASSPNRGVDETQYF

j_call: TRBJ1-3
v_call: TRBV19
d_call: NA
cdr3_nt: TGTGCCAGTAGAATAAGGAGCTCTGGAAACACCATATATTTT
cdr3_aa: CASRIRSSGNTIYF

j_call: TRBJ2-1
v_call: TRBV30
d_call: TRBD2
cdr3_nt: TGTGCCTGGAGCCCGGGACTAGCGGGAAGTGGATATGAGCAGTTCTTC
cdr3_aa: CAWSPGLAGSGYEQFF

j_call: TRBJ2-2
v_call: TRBV25-1
d_call: TRBD2
cdr3_nt: TGTGCCAGCAGTGAGACTAGCGGGGGCCGATCCCCCACCGGGGAGCTGTTTTTT
cdr3_aa: CASSETSGGRSPTGELFF

j_call: TRBJ2-5
v_call: TRBV9
d_call: NA
cdr3_nt: TGTGCCAGCAGCGTAGGCGGAGGGGCAGAGACCCAGTACTTC
cdr3_aa: CASSVGGGAETQYF

j_call: TRBJ1-1
v_call: TRBV28
d_call: NA
cdr3_nt: TGTGCCAGCAGTTTATTCGCAGGGAGCGGGACTGAAGCTTTCTTT
cdr3_aa: CASSLFAGSGTEAFF

j_call: TRBJ1-4
v_call: TRBV18
d_call: NA
cdr3_nt: TGTGCCAGCTCACCACTCCGGGGTGGGGGAGGAGAAAAACTGTTTTTT
cdr3_aa: CASSPLRGGGGEKLFF

j_call: TRBJ1-2
v_call: TRBV10-3
d_call: TRBD1
cdr3_nt: TGTGCCATCAGTGCGCCGGGACAGGGAGTTGATGGCTACACCTTC
cdr3_aa: CAISAPGQGVDGYTF

j_call: TRBJ2-7
v_call: TRBV7-3
d_call: TRBD1
cdr3_nt: TGTGCCAGCAGCTTACTACAGGGGTACGAGCAGTACTTC
cdr3_aa: CASSLLQGYEQYF

j_call: TRBJ2-2
v_call: TRBV18
d_call: TRBD2
cdr3_nt: TGTGCCAGCTCACCGAGCGGGGGCAACACCGGGGAGCTGTTTTTT
cdr3_aa: CASSPSGGNTGELFF

j_call: TRBJ2-7
v_call: TRBV30
d_call: NA
cdr3_nt: TGTGCCTGGAGTGTATATGGGGGAGGAAACTACGAGCAGTACTTC
cdr3_aa: CAWSVYGGGNYEQYF

j_call: TRBJ1-1
v_call: TRBV19
d_call: NA
cdr3_nt: TGTGCCAGTAGTGTGGACTCGCGGACTGAAGCTTTCTTT
cdr3_aa: CASSVDSRTEAFF

j_call: TRBJ1-2
v_call: TRBV2
d_call: NA
cdr3_nt: TGTGCCAGCAGTGAGTCGGCCCGGTGGGGGCTCTATGGCTACACCTTC
cdr3_aa: CASSESARWGLYGYTF

j_call: TRBJ1-3
v_call: TRBV6-6
d_call: TRBD1
cdr3_nt: TGTGCCAGCAGGTGGGACAGTCTCGGGGGAGACACCATATATTTT
cdr3_aa: CASRWDSLGGDTIYF

j_call: TRBJ2-7
v_call: TRBV7-2
d_call: NA
cdr3_nt: TGTGCCAGCAGCGAGGGGTCAGGGACTGACTACGAGCAGTACTTC
cdr3_aa: CASSEGSGTDYEQYF

j_call: TRBJ1-5
v_call: TRBV5-6
d_call: TRBD1
cdr3_nt: TGTGCCAGCAGCTACTCCGGGACAGGGGGTGATCAGCCCCAGCATTTT
cdr3_aa: CASSYSGTGGDQPQHF

j_call: TRBJ1-1
v_call: TRBV7-9
d_call: NA
cdr3_nt: TGTGCCAGCAGCTTAGTACAGAAAGCTTTCTTT
cdr3_aa: CASSLVQKAFF

j_call: TRBJ2-1
v_call: TRBV18
d_call: TRBD1
cdr3_nt: TGTGCCAGCTCACCACAGGGGGCGAGCGATGAGCAGTTCTTC
cdr3_aa: CASSPQGASDEQFF